These 27 T cell receptor beta chains came from one sample sequenced in a study of shared clonotypes between healthy human individuals. Assay: immunoSEQ multiplex PCR; the TCRdb copy retains only in-frame clones and omits some. The sample contains over 800,000 clones, over 90% of which appear only once. Selected positively for CCR7 and CD45RO-negative, naive CD8 cells excluded terminally differentiated effector memory CD45RA+ cells. Source material: naive CD8+ T cells sorted from blood. The receptor set was obtained from a man aged 25-45 years in good health.

The V call is TRBV27, the J call TRBJ1-1, with 10 bases identical to TRBD1. Germline V gene data show CDR1 as MNHEY and CDR2 as SMNVEV (reference sequence). This CDR3 spans 15 amino acids. V shed 5 bases, J shed 4 bases, and the junction held 7 bases outside the gene matches. DNA for the CDR3: TGTGCCAGCAGTGATGTGACAGGGGGCAGCACTGAAGCTTTCTTT. Translating it yields CASSDVTGGSTEAFF.

A single count supports this clone. The V gene is TRBV19, the J gene TRBJ2-3; D not certain. Between the trimmed V and J ends, which lost 3 bases and 0 bases, there was a span of 10 bases. The CDR3 sequence is 15 residues long. Per the germline V gene, CDR1 is LNHDA and CDR2 is SQIVND (reference sequence). The DNA of the CDR3 is TGTGCCAGTAGTATCTTAAGGGATAGCACAGATACGCAGTATTTT. Its protein product is CASSILRDSTDTQYF.

V is TRBV4-3 and J is TRBJ1-2; D not resolved. Trimming removed 0 bases from V and 1 base from J, with 9 bases in between. The CDR3 sequence is 15 residues long. Per germline, CDR1 LGHNA and CDR2 YSLEER. CDR3 sequence (DNA): TGCGCCAGCAGCCAAGATGGAGACAATAACTATGGCTACACCTTC. Its translation is CASSQDGDNNYGYTF.

In the case of this clone: Other DNA sequences within the sample encode an identical CDR3. This chain links TRBV5-5 with TRBJ2-7; 8 bases are a match to TRBD1. Germline trimming cut 0 bases from V and 0 bases from J; bases unmatched to any gene: 2. Per the germline V gene, CDR1 is SGHKS and CDR2 is YYEKEE (reference sequence). The CDR3 is made up of 15 amino acids. The CDR3 reads CASSLEGTGSYEQYF. As DNA, the CDR3 is TGTGCCAGCAGCTTGGAAGGGACAGGCTCCTACGAGCAGTACTTC.

V is TRBV5-1 and J is TRBJ1-2; 10 positions agree with TRBD1. Germline V gene lookup returns CDR1 SGHRS and CDR2 YFSETQ. The CDR3 sequence is 15 residues long. V dropped 4 bases and J dropped 1; count of bases not matched to a gene: 4. The CDR3 protein is CASSAGTGDNYGYTF. CDR3 coding DNA: TGCGCCAGCAGCGCGGGGACAGGGGATAACTATGGCTACACCTTC.

This chain connects TRBV10-3 to TRBJ1-1, with 8 bases fitting TRBD1. The V gene's germline CDR1 is ENHRY and CDR2 SYGVKD. The CDR3 runs to 18 residues. The V and J ends lost 7 bases and 0 bases, in that order; junction bases with no gene match: 16. CDR3 sequence: CAIKQDRAKGVVNTEAFF. In nucleotides, the CDR3 is TGTGCCATCAAACAGGACAGGGCTAAGGGGGTGGTGAACACTGAAGCTTTCTTT.

This clone was counted only a few times. V is TRBV6-5 and J is TRBJ2-7, with D possibly being TRBD2 (7 bases). V was shortened by 2 bases and J by 1 base, with 12 bases between the two germline ends. Germline CDR1 is MNHEY and CDR2 is SVGAGI. The CDR3 is made up of 15 amino acids. CDR3 bases: TGTGCCAGCAGTTACGGGCGGGGGCGGTCCTACGAGCAGTACTTC. This sequence encodes CASSYGRGRSYEQYF.

This chain connects TRBV27 to TRBJ2-7; 8 bases line up with TRBD1. The germline CDR1 and CDR2 sequences are MNHEY and SMNVEV (reference sequence). The trim removed 5 bases at V and 0 bases at J, leaving 3 bases unmatched. This CDR3 spans 14 amino acids. DNA of the CDR3: TGTGCCAGCAGTACCGGACAGGGCTCCTACGAGCAGTACTTC. Its translation: CASSTGQGSYEQYF.

The CDR3 DNA is TGTGCCAGCAGTCAAACCGACAGCGGGAGTTACGAGCAGTACTTC. Amino acids: CASSQTDSGSYEQYF. The rearrangement links TRBV7-6 to TRBJ2-7, with 8 positions matching TRBD2. J was trimmed by 4 bases and V by 6 bases; bases with no gene match: 11. This CDR3 has 15 residues. Germline assignment: CDR1 SGHVS and CDR2 FNYEAQ. The whole variable domain, remainder taken from reference TRBV7-6 and TRBJ2-7, is GAGVSQSPRYKVTKRGQDVALRCDPISGHVSLYWYRQALGQGPEFLTYFNYEAQQDKSGLPNDRFSAERPEGSISTLTIQRTEQRDSAMYRCASSQTDSGSYEQYFGPGTRLTVT.

This chain links TRBV30 with TRBJ2-7; 12 bases are shared with TRBD2. The CDR3 consists of 15 residues. Trimming at V came to 1 base and at J to 4 bases, leaving 5 bases not matched to a gene. In germline, CDR1 is GTSNPN, CDR2 SVGIG (reference sequence). The CDR3 DNA reads TGTGCCTGGAGTGCACTAGCGGGAGGAATGTACGAGCAGTACTTC. Protein: CAWSALAGGMYEQYF.

The rearrangement joins TRBV7-9 to TRBJ2-7; D is unresolved. Germline V lookup: CDR1 SEHNR, CDR2 FQNEAQ (reference sequence). V lost 4 bases, J lost 4 bases, and 14 bases lay in between. This CDR3 comprises 14 residues. In nucleotides, the CDR3 is TGTGCCAGCAGCTACGACCAAAGCTATTACGAGCAGTACTTC. Encoded protein: CASSYDQSYYEQYF.

The genes are TRBV7-9 and TRBJ2-4, with D hard to call. The V and J ends lost 4 bases and 3 bases respectively, with 10 bases between them. The germline CDR1 and CDR2 sequences are SEHNR and FQNEAQ (reference sequence). The CDR3 consists of 14 residues. The CDR3 nucleotides read TGTGCCAGCAGCTCTGCGAGTGACAAAAACATTCAGTACTTC. Amino acid sequence: CASSSASDKNIQYF. The full variable domain, its missing parts supplied by reference TRBV7-9 and TRBJ2-4, is DTGVSQNPRHKITKRGQNVTFRCDPISEHNRLYWYRQTLGQGPEFLTYFQNEAQLEKSRLLSDRFSAERPKGSFSTLEIQRTEQGDSAMYLCASSSASDKNIQYFGAGTRLSVL.

The rearrangement links TRBV28 to TRBJ1-5, with D perhaps TRBD1 (5 bases). The length of the CDR3 is 18 residues. From germline, CDR1 is MDHEN and CDR2 SYDVKM. Trimming took off 4 bases at V and 0 bases at J, with 19 bases between the two ends. CDR3 residues: CASSSPDPDSNSNQPQHF. CDR3 DNA: TGTGCCAGCAGTTCCCCCGATCCCGACAGTAATAGCAATCAGCCCCAGCATTTT.

The chain employs TRBV6-6 and TRBJ1-1; no clear D gene. The germline CDR1 and CDR2 sequences are MNHNY and SVGAGI (reference sequence). The CDR3 has 12 residues. Trimming stripped 4 bases from V and 2 bases from J, with 5 bases between. DNA of the CDR3: TGTGCCAGCAGTTTGGTAAACACTGAAGCTTTCTTT. It codes for CASSLVNTEAFF.

V and J are TRBV29-1 and TRBJ2-3; D call uncertain. Deletions cut 6 bases from V and 4 bases from J, with 11 bases between. Germline loops: CDR1 SQVTM, CDR2 ANQGSEA. There are 12 residues in the CDR3. CDR3 bases: TGCAGCGTATGGCCCCCCTCAGATACGCAGTATTTT. This gives the protein CSVWPPSDTQYF.

The chain couples TRBV29-1 to TRBJ2-7, with D unclear. V gave up 6 bases and J gave up 5 bases, with 14 bases separating them. CDR1 is SQVTM and CDR2 is ANQGSEA in the germline V gene. This CDR3 contains 12 residues. The DNA of the CDR3 is TGCAGCGTGGGTCTTTCGAGGCACGAGCAGTACTTC. Encoded protein: CSVGLSRHEQYF.

This clone appeared once. The rearrangement uses TRBV7-9 and TRBJ2-3; D remains ambiguous. The V gene lost 0 bases and the J gene lost 2 bases, with 12 bases spanning the gap. The CDR3 consists of 16 residues. Germline lookup yields CDR1 SEHNR and CDR2 FQNEAQ (reference sequence). DNA for the CDR3: TGTGCCAGCAGCTTAGCGGCGGAGACCTACACAGATACGCAGTATTTT. Translating gives CASSLAAETYTDTQYF.

The rearrangement joins TRBV4-1 to TRBJ2-1, with D hard to call. V was clipped by 1 base and J by 5 bases, with 9 bases between them. This CDR3 comprises 14 residues. Germline V gene lookup returns CDR1 MGHRA and CDR2 YSYEKL. The CDR3 region has the DNA TGCGCCAGCAGCCAAGGGCGCGGAGACAATGAGCAGTTCTTC. It codes for CASSQGRGDNEQFF.

The V and J genes are TRBV28 and TRBJ1-1; D unresolved. Trimming cost V 9 bases and J 0 bases, with 20 bases left between them. Germline V gene sequence: CDR1 MDHEN, CDR2 SYDVKM. The CDR3 contains 16 residues. The CDR3 protein is CARTFVSAYMNTEAFF. CDR3 bases: TGTGCCAGGACCTTTGTATCAGCTTACATGAACACTGAAGCTTTCTTT.

The V call is TRBV25-1, the J call TRBJ1-1; no clear D. CDR3 size: 14 residues. From germline, CDR1 is MGHDK and CDR2 SYGVNS. Between the trimmed V and J ends, which lost 4 bases and 0 bases, there was a span of 9 bases. The CDR3 DNA reads as TGTGCCAGCAGTGGTCGGGGTTTGAACACTGAAGCTTTCTTT. It translates to CASSGRGLNTEAFF.

A note on this clone: Other DNA sequences in the sample encode the same CDR3. This rearrangement joins TRBV7-6 to TRBJ2-3; the D gene is possibly TRBD2 (5 bases). The ends were cut back, 5 bases at V and 0 bases at J, with 9 bases in the middle. This CDR3 region has 14 residues. Germline CDR1 reads SGHVS; CDR2 reads FNYEAQ. The DNA of the CDR3 is TGTGCCAGCAGCAGGAGCGGCAGCACAGATACGCAGTATTTT. Protein sequence: CASSRSGSTDTQYF.

The chain couples TRBV21-1 to TRBJ2-7; TRBD1 was called by the table and not checked on the DNA. TRBV21-1 is reported as a pseudogene. The CDR3 contains 10 residues. The CDR3 sequence is CASHQGEQYF. In nucleotides, the CDR3 is TGTGCCAGCCACCAGGGCGAGCAGTACTTC.

A remark on this clone: A read error may account for a junction end that differs from germline. The V gene is TRBV2, the J gene TRBJ2-3, with a weak D call TRBD1 (6 bases). Per the germline V gene, CDR1 is SNHLY and CDR2 is FYNNEI. This CDR3 has 20 residues. As DNA, the CDR3 is TGTGCCAGCGGTGATCAAGTATGGACAGACAGTAACTTTAGCACAGATACGCAGTATTTT. The encoded protein is CASGDQVWTDSNFSTDTQYF.

This chain uses TRBV9 with TRBJ2-2, with a weak D call TRBD1 (5 bases). Trimming removed 0 bases at V and 7 bases at J, with 10 bases between. The CDR3 runs 14 residues. Germline V gene lookup returns CDR1 SGDLS and CDR2 YYNGEE. In DNA form, the CDR3 reads TGTGCCAGCAGCGTAGAAGGGGTTGGCGGGGAGCTGTTTTTT. Amino acids: CASSVEGVGGELFF.

V usage is TRBV15 and J usage is TRBJ2-1; 10 nucleotides line up with TRBD1. V lost 3 bases, J lost 4 bases, and 3 bases stayed unmatched. From germline, CDR1 is LNHNV and CDR2 YYDKDF (reference sequence). This CDR3 spans 15 amino acids. CDR3 in amino acids: CATSSPGQGYNEQFF. The CDR3 DNA reads TGTGCCACCAGCAGCCCGGGACAGGGGTACAATGAGCAGTTCTTC.

V is TRBV6-1 and J is TRBJ2-7; D is undetermined. Trimming took off 1 base at V and 4 bases at J, with 5 bases between the two ends. The CDR3 sequence is 12 residues long. Germline CDR1 is MNHNS and CDR2 is SASEGT. Here the CDR3 reads CASSEEGYEQYF. In DNA form, the CDR3 reads TGTGCCAGCAGTGAAGAAGGGTACGAGCAGTACTTC.

This clone was counted once. The V gene is TRBV29-1, the J gene TRBJ2-3; 14 bases map to TRBD2. Germline V CDR1 and CDR2: SQVTM, ANQGSEA. The CDR3 is made up of 15 amino acids. The J segment lost 4 bases and the V segment lost 7 bases, leaving 7 bases of the junction unmatched. The CDR3 nucleotides are TGCAGCGCTAGAGGACTAGCGGGAGGCGCAGATACGCAGTATTTT. Protein: CSARGLAGGADTQYF.